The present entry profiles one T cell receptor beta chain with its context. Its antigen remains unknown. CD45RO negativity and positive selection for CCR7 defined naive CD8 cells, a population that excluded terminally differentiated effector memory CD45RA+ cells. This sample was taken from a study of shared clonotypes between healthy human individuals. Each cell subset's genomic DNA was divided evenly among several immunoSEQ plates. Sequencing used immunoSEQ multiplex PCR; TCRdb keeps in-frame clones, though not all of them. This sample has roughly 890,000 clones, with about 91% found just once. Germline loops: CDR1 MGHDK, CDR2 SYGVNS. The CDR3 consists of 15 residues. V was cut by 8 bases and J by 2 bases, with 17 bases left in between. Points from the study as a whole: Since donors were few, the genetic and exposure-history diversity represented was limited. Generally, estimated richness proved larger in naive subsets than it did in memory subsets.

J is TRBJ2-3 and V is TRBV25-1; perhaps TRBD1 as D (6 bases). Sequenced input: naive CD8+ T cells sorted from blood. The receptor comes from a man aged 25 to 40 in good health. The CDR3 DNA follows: TGTGCCAGCCTCCAAGAGCAGGGGCCCACAGATACGCAGTATTTT. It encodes CASLQEQGPTDTQYF.